This record concerns one TCR beta chain sequence. Antigen: not known. The data stem from a study of vaccination effects on CD4 cells after COVID-19. Only in-frame clones appear in the TCRdb table, and some are missing; sequencing was by immunoSEQ multiplex PCR. The sample has roughly 70,000 clones, about 80% seen once. Sequencing was preceded by expansion of antigen-specific CD4+ T cells with viral peptide pools in the ViraFEST assay. CD4+ T cells were isolated after 10 days of culture. The cohort was immunized with two doses of either the BNT162b2 or mRNA-1273 vaccine. A half-medium replacement with IL-2 medium was carried out on days 3 and 7. Germline CDR1 is SGHKS and CDR2 is YYEKEE (reference sequence). The CDR3 has 14 residues. The ends were cut back, 4 bases at V and 5 bases at J, with 15 bases in the middle.

The chain uses TRBV5-5 and TRBJ2-5; the D gene is possibly TRBD2 (6 bases). The TCR sequence derives from a human donor who received a COVID-19 vaccine. The material was CD4+ T cells from PBMCs cultured with HCoV-OC43 spike peptides, obtained after COVID-19 vaccination. Subset in this sample: HCoV-OC43 spike overlapping peptide pool stimulation. Here the CDR3 reads CASSHFGGWETQYF. As DNA, the CDR3 is TGTGCCAGCAGCCACTTCGGGGGTTGGGAGACCCAGTACTTC.